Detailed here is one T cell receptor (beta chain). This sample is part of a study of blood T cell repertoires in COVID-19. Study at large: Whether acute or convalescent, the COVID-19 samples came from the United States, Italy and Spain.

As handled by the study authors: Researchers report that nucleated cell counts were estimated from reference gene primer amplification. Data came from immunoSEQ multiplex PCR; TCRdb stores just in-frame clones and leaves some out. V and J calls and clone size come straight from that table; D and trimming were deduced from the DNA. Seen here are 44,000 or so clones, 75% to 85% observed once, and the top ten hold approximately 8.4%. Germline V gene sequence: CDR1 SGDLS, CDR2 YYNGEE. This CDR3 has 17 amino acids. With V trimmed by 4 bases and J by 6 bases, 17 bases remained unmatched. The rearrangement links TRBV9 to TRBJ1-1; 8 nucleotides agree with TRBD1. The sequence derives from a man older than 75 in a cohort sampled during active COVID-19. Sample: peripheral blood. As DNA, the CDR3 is TGTGCCAGCAGCCCTGGGACAGGTCCCCTTGGAGTGGCTGAAGCTTTCTTT. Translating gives CASSPGTGPLGVAEAFF.